These 2 T cell receptor beta chains were all obtained from the same sample, sequenced in a study of T cell responses to AZD1222 COVID-19 vaccine. Sequenced by immunoSEQ multiplex PCR; TCRdb stores in-frame clones only, minus some. The sample has 150,000 to 200,000 clones, roughly 93% seen once. The source material was peripheral blood, sampled 28 days after the second dose of the MenACWY control vaccine. Receptors were obtained from an adult who received the MenACWY meningococcal vaccine as a control.

The genes are TRBV29-1 and TRBJ2-2, with 7 bases that match TRBD2. The CDR3 length is 14 residues. Unmatched junction bases numbered 4, after V lost 4 bases and J lost 2 bases. CDR1 SQVTM and CDR2 ANQGSEA come from the germline V gene. The CDR3 region has the DNA TGCAGCGTTGGCGGCGGGGGAAACACCGGGGAGCTGTTTTTT. It is translated as CSVGGGGNTGELFF.

This chain links TRBV11-2 with TRBJ1-2, with TRBD1 matching 8 bases. The CDR3 is made up of 15 amino acids. Germline V gene lookup returns CDR1 SGHAT and CDR2 FQNNGV. After removal of 5 bases from V and 8 bases from J, the junction contained 13 bases not matched to a gene. The CDR3 here is CASSLGQGALRGYTF. The DNA of the CDR3 is TGTGCCAGCAGCCTTGGACAGGGTGCTCTTCGGGGCTACACCTTC.